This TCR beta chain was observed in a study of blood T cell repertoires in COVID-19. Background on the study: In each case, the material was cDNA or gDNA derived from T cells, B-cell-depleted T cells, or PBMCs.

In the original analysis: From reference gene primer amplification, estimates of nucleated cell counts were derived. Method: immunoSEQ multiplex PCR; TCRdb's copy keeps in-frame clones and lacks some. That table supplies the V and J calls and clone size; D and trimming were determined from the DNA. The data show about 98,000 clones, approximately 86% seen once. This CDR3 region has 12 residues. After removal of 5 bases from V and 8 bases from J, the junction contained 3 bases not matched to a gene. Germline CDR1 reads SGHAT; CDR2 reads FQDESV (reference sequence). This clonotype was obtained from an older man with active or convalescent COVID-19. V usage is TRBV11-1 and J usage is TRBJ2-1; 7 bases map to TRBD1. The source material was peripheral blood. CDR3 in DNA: TGTGCCAGCAGCGGTGACAGGGATGAGCAGTTCTTC. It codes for CASSGDRDEQFF. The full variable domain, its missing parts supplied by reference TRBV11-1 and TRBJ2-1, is EAEVAQSPRYKITEKSQAVAFWCDPISGHATLYWYRQILGQGPELLVQFQDESVVDDSQLPKDRFSAERLKGVDSTLKIQPAELGDSAMYLCASSGDRDEQFFGPGTRLTVL.